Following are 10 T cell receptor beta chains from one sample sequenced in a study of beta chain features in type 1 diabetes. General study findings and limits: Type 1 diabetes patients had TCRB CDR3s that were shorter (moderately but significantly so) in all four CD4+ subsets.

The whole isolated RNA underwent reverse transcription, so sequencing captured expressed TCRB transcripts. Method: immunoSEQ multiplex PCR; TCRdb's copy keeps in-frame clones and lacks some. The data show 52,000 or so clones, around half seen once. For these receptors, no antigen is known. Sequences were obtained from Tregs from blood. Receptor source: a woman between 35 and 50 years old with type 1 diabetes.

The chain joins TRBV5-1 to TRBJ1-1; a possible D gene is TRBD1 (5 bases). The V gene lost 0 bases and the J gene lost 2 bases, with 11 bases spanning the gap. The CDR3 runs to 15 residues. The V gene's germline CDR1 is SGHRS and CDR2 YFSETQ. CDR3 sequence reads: CASSLDSGGNTEAFF. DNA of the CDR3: TGCGCCAGCAGCTTGGATTCGGGGGGAAACACTGAAGCTTTCTTT.

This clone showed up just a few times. DNA of the CDR3: TGTGCCAGCAGTCTCGACTGGTCTGGGGCCAACGTCCTGACTTTC. The encoded protein is CASSLDWSGANVLTF. The rearrangement joins TRBV6-5 to TRBJ2-6; unclear D gene. Deletions cut 5 bases from V and 1 base from J, with 9 bases between. Germline-derived CDR1 and CDR2 are MNHEY and SVGAGI. This CDR3 has 15 amino acids.

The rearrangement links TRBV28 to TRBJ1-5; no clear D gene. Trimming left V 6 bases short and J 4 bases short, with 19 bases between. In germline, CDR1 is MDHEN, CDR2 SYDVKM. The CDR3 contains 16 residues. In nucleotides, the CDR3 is TGTGCCAGCAGCTCCCCTCTGGGTTCGGGAAATCAGCCCCAGCATTTT. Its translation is CASSSPLGSGNQPQHF.

The CDR3: CASSQNFPWTGPGETQYF. The DNA for the CDR3 is TGTGCCAGCAGCCAAAATTTCCCCTGGACAGGGCCTGGGGAGACCCAGTACTTC. The chain recombines TRBV14 with TRBJ2-5, with 8 bases lining up with TRBD1. The CDR3 is made up of 18 amino acids. The V and J ends lost 2 bases and 5 bases, in that order; junction bases with no gene match: 16. Germline V gene sequence: CDR1 SGHDN, CDR2 FVKESK.

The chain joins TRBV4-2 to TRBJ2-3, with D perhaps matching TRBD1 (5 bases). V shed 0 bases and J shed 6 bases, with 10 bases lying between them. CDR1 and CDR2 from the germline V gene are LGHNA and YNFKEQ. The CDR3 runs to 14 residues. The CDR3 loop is CASSQDPAGDTQYF. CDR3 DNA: TGTGCCAGCAGCCAAGACCCGGCAGGGGATACGCAGTATTTT.

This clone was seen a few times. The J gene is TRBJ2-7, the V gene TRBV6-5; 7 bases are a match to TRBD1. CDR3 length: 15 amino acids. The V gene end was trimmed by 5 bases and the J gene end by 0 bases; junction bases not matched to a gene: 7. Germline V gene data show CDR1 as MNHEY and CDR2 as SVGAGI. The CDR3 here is CASSTGQAYSYEQYF. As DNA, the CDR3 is TGTGCCAGCAGTACCGGACAGGCGTACTCCTACGAGCAGTACTTC.

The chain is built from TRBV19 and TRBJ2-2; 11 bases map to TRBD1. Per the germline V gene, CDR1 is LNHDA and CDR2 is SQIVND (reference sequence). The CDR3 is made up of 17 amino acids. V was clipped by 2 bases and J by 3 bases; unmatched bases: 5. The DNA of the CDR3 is TGTGCCAGTAGTATAAGGCGGGGACAGGGGGACACCGGGGAGCTGTTTTTT. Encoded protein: CASSIRRGQGDTGELFF. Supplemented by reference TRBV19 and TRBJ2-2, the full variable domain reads DGGITQSPKYLFRKEGQNVTLSCEQNLNHDAMYWYRQDPGQGLRLIYYSQIVNDFQKGDIAEGYSVSREKKESFPLTVTSAQKNPTAFYLCASSIRRGQGDTGELFFGEGSRLTVL.

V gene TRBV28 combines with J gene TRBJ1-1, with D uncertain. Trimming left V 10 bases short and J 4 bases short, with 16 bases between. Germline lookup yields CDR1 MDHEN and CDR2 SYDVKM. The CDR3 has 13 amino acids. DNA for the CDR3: TGTGCCACTACCCAAACTTGGGCCACTGAAGCTTTCTTT. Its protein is CATTQTWATEAFF.

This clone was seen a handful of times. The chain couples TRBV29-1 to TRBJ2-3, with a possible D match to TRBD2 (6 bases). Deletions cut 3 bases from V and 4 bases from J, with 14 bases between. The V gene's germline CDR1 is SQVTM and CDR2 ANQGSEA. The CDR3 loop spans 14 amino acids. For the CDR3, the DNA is TGCAGCGTTGATAGCGGCTACCGGGCAGATACGCAGTATTTT. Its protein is CSVDSGYRADTQYF.

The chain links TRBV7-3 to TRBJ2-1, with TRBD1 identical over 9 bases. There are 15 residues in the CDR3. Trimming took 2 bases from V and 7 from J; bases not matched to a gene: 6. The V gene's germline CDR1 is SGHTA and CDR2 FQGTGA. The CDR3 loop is CASSLGTGTGNEQFF. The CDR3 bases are TGTGCCAGCAGCTTAGGGACAGGGACGGGGAATGAGCAGTTCTTC.